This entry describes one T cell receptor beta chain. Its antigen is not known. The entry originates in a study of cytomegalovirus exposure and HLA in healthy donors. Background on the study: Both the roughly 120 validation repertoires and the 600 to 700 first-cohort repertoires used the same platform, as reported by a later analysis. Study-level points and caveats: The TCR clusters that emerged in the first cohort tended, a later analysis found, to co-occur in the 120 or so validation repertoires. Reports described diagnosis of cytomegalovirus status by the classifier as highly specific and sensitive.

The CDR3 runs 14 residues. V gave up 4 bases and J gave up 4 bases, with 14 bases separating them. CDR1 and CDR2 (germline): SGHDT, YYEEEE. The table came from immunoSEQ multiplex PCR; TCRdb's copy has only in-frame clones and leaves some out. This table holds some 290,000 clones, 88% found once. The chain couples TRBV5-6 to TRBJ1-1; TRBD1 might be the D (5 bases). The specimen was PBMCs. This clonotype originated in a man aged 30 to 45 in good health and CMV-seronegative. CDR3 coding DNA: TGTGCCAGCAGCACCGGGGGTGTTGGCACTGAAGCTTTCTTT. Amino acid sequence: CASSTGGVGTEAFF.